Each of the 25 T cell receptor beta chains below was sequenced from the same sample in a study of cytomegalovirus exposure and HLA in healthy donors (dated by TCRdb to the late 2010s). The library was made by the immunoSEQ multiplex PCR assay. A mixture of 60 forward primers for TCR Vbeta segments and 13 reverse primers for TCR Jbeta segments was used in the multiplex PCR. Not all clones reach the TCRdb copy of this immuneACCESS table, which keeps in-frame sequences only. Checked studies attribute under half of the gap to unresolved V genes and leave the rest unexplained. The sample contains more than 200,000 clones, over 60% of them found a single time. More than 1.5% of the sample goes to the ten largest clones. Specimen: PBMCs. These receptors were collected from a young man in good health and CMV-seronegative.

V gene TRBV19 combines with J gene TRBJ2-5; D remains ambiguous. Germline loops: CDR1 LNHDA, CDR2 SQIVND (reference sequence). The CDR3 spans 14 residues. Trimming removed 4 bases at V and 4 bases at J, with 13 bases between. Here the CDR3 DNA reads TGTGCCAGTAGTAATCCTGAGGTAGTAGAGACCCAGTACTTC. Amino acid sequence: CASSNPEVVETQYF.

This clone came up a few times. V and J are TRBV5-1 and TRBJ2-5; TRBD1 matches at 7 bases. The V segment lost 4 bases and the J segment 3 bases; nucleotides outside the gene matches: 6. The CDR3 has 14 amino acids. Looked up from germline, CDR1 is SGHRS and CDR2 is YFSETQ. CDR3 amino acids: CASSTGTAEETQYF. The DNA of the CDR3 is TGCGCCAGCAGCACCGGGACAGCTGAAGAGACCCAGTACTTC.

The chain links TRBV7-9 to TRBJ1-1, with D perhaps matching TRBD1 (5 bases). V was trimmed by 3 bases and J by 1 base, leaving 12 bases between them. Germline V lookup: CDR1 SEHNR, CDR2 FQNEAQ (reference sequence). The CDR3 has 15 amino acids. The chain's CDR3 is CASSLVGGSNTEAFF. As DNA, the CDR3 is TGTGCCAGCAGCTTGGTCGGGGGGTCGAACACTGAAGCTTTCTTT. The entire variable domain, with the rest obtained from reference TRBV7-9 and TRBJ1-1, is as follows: DTGVSQNPRHKITKRGQNVTFRCDPISEHNRLYWYRQTLGQGPEFLTYFQNEAQLEKSRLLSDRFSAERPKGSFSTLEIQRTEQGDSAMYLCASSLVGGSNTEAFFGQGTRLTVV.

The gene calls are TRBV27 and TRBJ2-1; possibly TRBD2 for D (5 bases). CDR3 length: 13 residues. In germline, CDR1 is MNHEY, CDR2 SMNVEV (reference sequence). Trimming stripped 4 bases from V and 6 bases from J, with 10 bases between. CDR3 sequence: CASSWENPNEQFF. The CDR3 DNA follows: TGTGCCAGCAGTTGGGAGAATCCCAATGAGCAGTTCTTC.

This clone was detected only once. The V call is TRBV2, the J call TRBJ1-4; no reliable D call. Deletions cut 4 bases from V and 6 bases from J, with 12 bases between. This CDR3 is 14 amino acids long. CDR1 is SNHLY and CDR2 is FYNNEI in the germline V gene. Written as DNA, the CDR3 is TGTGCCAGCAGTGCCGGGTCCTGGGATGAAAAACTGTTTTTT. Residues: CASSAGSWDEKLFF.

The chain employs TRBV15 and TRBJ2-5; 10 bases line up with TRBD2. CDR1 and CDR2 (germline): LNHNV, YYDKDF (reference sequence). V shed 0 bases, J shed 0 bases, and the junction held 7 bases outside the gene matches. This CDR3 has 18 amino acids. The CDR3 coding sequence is TGTGCCACCAGCAGAGATGGTTCGCTAGCGGGGGACCAAGAGACCCAGTACTTC. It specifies CATSRDGSLAGDQETQYF.

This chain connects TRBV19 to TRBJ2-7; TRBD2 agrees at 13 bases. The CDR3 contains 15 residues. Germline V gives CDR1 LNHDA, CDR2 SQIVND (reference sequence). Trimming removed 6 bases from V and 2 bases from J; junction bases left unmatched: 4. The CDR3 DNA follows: TGTGCCAGTAGAGGACTAGCGGGAGTAGCCTACGAGCAGTACTTC. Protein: CASRGLAGVAYEQYF.

CDR3: CASRDDRGDQPQHF. DNA for the CDR3: TGTGCCAGCAGAGATGACAGGGGGGATCAGCCCCAGCATTTT. This sequence joins TRBV2 and TRBJ1-5, with 9 nucleotides matching TRBD1. The V gene's germline CDR1 is SNHLY and CDR2 FYNNEI. Losses at the gene ends were 6 bases for V and 5 bases for J; bases not matched to a gene: 5. This CDR3 is 14 amino acids long. Using reference TRBV2 and TRBJ1-5 for the parts outside the CDR3, the full variable domain is EPEVTQTPSHQVTQMGQEVILRCVPISNHLYFYWYRQILGQKVEFLVSFYNNEISEKSEIFDDQFSVERPDGSNFTLKIRSTKLEDSAMYFCASRDDRGDQPQHFGDGTRLSIL.

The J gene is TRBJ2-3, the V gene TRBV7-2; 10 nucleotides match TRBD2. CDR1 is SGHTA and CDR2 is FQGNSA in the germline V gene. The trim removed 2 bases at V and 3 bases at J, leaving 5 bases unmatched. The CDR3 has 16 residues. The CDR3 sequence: CASSLRASGGTDTQYF. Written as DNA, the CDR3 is TGTGCCAGCAGCTTAAGGGCTAGCGGGGGAACAGATACGCAGTATTTT.

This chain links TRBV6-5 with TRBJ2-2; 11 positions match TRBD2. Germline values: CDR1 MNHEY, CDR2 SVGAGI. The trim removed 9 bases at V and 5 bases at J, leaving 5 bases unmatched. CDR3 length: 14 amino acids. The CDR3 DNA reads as TGTGCCAGTGACCTAGCGGGGGGAACCGGGGAGCTGTTTTTT. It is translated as CASDLAGGTGELFF.

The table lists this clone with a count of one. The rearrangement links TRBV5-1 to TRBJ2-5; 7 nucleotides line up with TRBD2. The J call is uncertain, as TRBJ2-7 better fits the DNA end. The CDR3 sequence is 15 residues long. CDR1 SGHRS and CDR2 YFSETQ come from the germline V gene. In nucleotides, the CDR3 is TGCGCCAGCAGCTTGGGAGGCGGGAGCTCCTACGAGCAGTACTTC. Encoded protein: CASSLGGGSSYEQYF.

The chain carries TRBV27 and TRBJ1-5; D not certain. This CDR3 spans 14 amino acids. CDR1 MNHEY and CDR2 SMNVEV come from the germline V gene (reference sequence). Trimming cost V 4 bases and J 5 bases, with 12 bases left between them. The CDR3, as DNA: TGTGCCAGCAGTTCGACTACGGGCTATCAGCCCCAGCATTTT. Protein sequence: CASSSTTGYQPQHF.

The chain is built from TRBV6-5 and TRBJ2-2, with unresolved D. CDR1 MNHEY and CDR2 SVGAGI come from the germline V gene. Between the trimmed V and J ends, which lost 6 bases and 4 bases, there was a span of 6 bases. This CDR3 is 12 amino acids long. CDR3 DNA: TGTGCCAGCAGGCGGTTCACCGGGGAGCTGTTTTTT. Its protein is CASRRFTGELFF.

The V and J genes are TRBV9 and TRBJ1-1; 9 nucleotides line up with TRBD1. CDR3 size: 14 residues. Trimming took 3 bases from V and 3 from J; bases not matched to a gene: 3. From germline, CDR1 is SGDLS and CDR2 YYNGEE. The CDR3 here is CASSAWDRDTEAFF. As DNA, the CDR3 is TGTGCCAGCAGCGCCTGGGACAGGGACACTGAAGCTTTCTTT.

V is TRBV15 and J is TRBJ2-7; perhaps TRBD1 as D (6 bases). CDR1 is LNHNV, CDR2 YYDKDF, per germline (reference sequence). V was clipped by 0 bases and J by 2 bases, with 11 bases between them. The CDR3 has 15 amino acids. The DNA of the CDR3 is TGTGCCACCAGCAGAGATGAGGGGGTCCCCTACGAGCAGTACTTC. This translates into CATSRDEGVPYEQYF.

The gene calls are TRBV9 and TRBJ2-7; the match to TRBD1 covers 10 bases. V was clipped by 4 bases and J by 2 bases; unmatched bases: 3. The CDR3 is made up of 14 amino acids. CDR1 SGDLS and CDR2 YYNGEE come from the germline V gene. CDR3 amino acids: CASSPGTGAYEQYF. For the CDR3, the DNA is TGTGCCAGCAGCCCCGGGACAGGGGCCTACGAGCAGTACTTC.

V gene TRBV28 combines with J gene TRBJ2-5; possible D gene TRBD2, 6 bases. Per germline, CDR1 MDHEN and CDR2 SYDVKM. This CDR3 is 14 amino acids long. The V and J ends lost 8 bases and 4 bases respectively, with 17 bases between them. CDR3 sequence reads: CASETGLEVETQYF. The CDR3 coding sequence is TGTGCCAGCGAGACGGGACTGGAGGTAGAGACCCAGTACTTC. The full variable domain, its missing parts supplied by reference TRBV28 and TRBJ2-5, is DVKVTQSSRYLVKRTGEKVFLECVQDMDHENMFWYRQDPGLGLRLIYFSYDVKMKEKGDIPEGYSVSREKKERFSLILESASTNQTSMYLCASETGLEVETQYFGPGTRLLVL.

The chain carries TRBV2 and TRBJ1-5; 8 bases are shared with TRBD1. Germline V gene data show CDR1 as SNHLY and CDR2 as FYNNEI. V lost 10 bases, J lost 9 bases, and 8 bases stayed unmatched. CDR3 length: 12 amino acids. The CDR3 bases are TGTGCCACGACAGGGGAAAGGGGGCCCCAGCATTTT. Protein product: CATTGERGPQHF. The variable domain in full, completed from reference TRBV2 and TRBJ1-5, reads EPEVTQTPSHQVTQMGQEVILRCVPISNHLYFYWYRQILGQKVEFLVSFYNNEISEKSEIFDDQFSVERPDGSNFTLKIRSTKLEDSAMYFCATTGERGPQHFGDGTRLSIL.

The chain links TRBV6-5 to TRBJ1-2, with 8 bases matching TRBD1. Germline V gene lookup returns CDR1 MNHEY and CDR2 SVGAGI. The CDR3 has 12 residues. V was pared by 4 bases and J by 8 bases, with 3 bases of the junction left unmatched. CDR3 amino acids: CASSSTGGGYTF. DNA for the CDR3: TGTGCCAGCAGTTCCACAGGGGGGGGCTACACCTTC.

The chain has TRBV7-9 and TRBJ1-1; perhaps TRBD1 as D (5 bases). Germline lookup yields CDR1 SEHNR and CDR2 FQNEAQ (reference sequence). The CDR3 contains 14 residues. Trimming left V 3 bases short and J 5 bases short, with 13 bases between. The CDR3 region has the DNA TGTGCCAGCAGCTTCCGTTCAGGGAGGACTGAAGCTTTCTTT. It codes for CASSFRSGRTEAFF.

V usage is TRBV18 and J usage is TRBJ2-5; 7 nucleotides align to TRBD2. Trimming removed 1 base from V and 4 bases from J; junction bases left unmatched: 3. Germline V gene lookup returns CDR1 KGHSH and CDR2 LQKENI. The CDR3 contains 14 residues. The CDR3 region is CASSPLGGGETQYF. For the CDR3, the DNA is TGTGCCAGCTCACCACTGGGCGGGGGAGAGACCCAGTACTTC.

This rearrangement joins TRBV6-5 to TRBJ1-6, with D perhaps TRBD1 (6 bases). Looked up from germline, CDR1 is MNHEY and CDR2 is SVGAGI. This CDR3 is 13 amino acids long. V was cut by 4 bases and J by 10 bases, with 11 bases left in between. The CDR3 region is CASSFTRGSPLHF. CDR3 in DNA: TGTGCCAGCAGTTTCACTAGGGGGTCACCCCTCCACTTT.

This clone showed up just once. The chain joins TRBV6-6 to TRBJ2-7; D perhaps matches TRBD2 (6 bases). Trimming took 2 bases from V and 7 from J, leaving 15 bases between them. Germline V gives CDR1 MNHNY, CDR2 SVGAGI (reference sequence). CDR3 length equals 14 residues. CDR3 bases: TGTGCCAGCAGTTACGACGGCGTTGGGAGGGAGCAGTACTTC. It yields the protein CASSYDGVGREQYF.

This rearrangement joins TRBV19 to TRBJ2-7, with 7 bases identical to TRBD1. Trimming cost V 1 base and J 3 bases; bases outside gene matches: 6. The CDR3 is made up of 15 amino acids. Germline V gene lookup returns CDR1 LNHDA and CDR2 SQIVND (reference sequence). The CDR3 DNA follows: TGTGCCAGTAGTATAGCTTCGACAGGGAACTACGAGCAGTACTTC. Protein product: CASSIASTGNYEQYF. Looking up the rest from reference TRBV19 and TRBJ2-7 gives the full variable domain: DGGITQSPKYLFRKEGQNVTLSCEQNLNHDAMYWYRQDPGQGLRLIYYSQIVNDFQKGDIAEGYSVSREKKESFPLTVTSAQKNPTAFYLCASSIASTGNYEQYFGPGTRLTVT.

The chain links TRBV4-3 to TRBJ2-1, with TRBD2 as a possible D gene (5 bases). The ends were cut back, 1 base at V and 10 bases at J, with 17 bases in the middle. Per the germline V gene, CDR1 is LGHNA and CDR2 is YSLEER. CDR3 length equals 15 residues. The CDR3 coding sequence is TGCGCCAGCAGCCAAGCATTTCCGGAGGTCTGGGAGCAGTTCTTC. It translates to CASSQAFPEVWEQFF.